This TCR beta chain was found in a study of patients and donors after allogeneic stem cell transplantation. TCRdb re-analysed the RT-PCR reads in MiXCR, keeping a single row per CDR3 protein. The sample includes about 410,000 distinct CDR3 sequences, roughly 16% of them seen just once. Between the trimmed V and J ends, which lost 5 bases and 2 bases, there was a span of 12 bases. Germline-derived CDR1 and CDR2 are DFQATT and SNEGSKA (reference sequence). This CDR3 is 13 amino acids long. This clonotype was seen only a few times. The source of this sequence is a human donor who was either an allogeneic HSCT recipient or a stem cell or donor lymphocyte infusion donor (not recorded which). It is not recorded whose cells these are; they may come from a transplant donor. The sample consisted of blood, either unsorted or a sorted T cell fraction (not recorded which). This chain connects TRBV20-1 to TRBJ1-2; D remains ambiguous. For the CDR3, the DNA is TGCAGTGCTCCCCGACGCCGAAACTATGGCTACACCTTC. Translated: CSAPRRRNYGYTF.